This T cell receptor (beta chain) was identified in a study of blood T cell repertoires in COVID-19. Looking at the study overall: Material from acute and convalescent COVID-19 was sourced from the United States, Italy and Spain. PBMCs, B-cell-depleted T cells, or T cells provided the cDNA or gDNA that made up the material.

The CDR3 length is 16 residues. V dropped 7 bases and J dropped 5; count of bases not matched to a gene: 12. Germline CDR1 SGHDT, CDR2 YYEEEE. Original processing methods: Reference gene primer amplification gave nucleated cell count estimates. TCRdb's copy holds only in-frame clones and misses some; the assay was immunoSEQ multiplex PCR. That table gives V, J and clone size, and the DNA gave D and trimming. The sample shows approximately 130,000 clones, roughly 71% of them seen only once. This rearrangement joins TRBV5-6 to TRBJ2-2, with 9 bases identical to TRBD2. Sample: peripheral blood. This receptor was identified in an elderly man with acute or convalescent COVID-19. The DNA of the CDR3 is TGTGCCAGCCGCGGGGCGGGGGGGCCGCTGACCGGGGAGCTGTTTTTT. Encoded protein: CASRGAGGPLTGELFF.